This T cell receptor beta chain comes out of a study of T-cell memory formation after mild COVID-19. Findings and limits, study-wide: From day 15 to 85, contracting clones were balanced between CD4 and CD8, whereas later expanders leaned toward CD4+.

This clonotype has just a few counts. Its antigen remains unidentified. The V end was cut by 7 bases, the J end by 3 bases, with 13 bases between. From germline, CDR1 is MNHNS and CDR2 SASEGT. The CDR3 totals 13 residues. TCRdb reprocessed the 5' RACE reads via MiXCR and lists one record per CDR3 protein. The sample shows 200,000 to 250,000 distinct CDR3 sequences, around 26% of them seen only once. The TCR sequence derives from an adult woman who had mild COVID-19 (a few samples of this study predate the infection). Cell type and time point are not known. Sequenced: PBMCs or a T cell subset sorted from them (not recorded which). The V gene is TRBV6-1, the J gene TRBJ2-7; tentative D call: TRBD1 (6 bases). DNA of the CDR3: TGTGCCAGCAAAAGGGACATAGACTACGAGCAGTACTTC. Amino acid sequence: CASKRDIDYEQYF.